This T cell receptor (beta chain) originates from a study of CD8+CD57+ T cells in acquired aplastic anemia. As for the study in general: DNA per sorted CD4+ or CD8+ sample ranged roughly 0.19 to 30 ug, averaging roughly 3.3 ug. Healthy donors yielded roughly 9.8 million CD4+ cell reads on average.

Points from the study as a whole: Levels of CD8+ Simpson's diversity were not significantly distinct in patients versus controls. Patients had twenty-nine CD8+ CDR3 sequences in common with controls (the shared set).

Concerning this clonotype: No antigen is known for it.

Genomic DNA was employed as the template in profiling TCR beta VDJ and CDR3. One entry per CDR3 protein, called by TCRdb with MiXCR from the reads. The table includes tens of thousands of distinct CDR3 sequences, roughly half detected once. The TCR originated in a human donor in good health, serving as a control. Source material: sorted CD4+, CD8+, or CD8+CD57+ T cells (not recorded which) from PBMCs.

The CDR3: CATSRALDSSPYEQYF. CDR3 DNA: TGTGCCACCAGCAGAGCGTTGGACTCAAGCCCTTACGAGCAGTACTTC. The chain links TRBV15 to TRBJ2-7, with a weak D call TRBD2 (5 bases). Germline loops: CDR1 LNHNV, CDR2 YYDKDF (reference sequence). Trimming took off 1 base at V and 4 bases at J, with 17 bases between the two ends. The CDR3 covers 16 residues.